A selection of T cell receptor beta chains follows, all from one sample in a study of regulatory T cells in long-lasting Graves disease. TCRdb re-called the multiplex PCR reads with MiXCR, one entry per CDR3 protein. The sample includes about 540,000 distinct CDR3 sequences, about 14% seen only once; the top ten take roughly a tenth. The sample was also reused in another study, on T cells in Graves' hyperthyroidism and ophthalmopathy.

The sequencing here drew on peripheral blood mononuclear cells (PBMCs), taken at new diagnosis, from a patient treated with antithyroid drugs. All receptors derive from a young man with Graves disease. Each CDR3 is given with its conserved first and last residue. Not all rows give a size; the values are once, few, many and, for expanded clones, a class.

>.|TRBV5-1|TRBJ2-3|17
CASTSASGRAVTDTQYF
>.|TRBV20-1|TRBJ2-6|19
CSARILSGREVAGANVLTF
>many|TRBV11-1|TRBJ2-7|17
CASSIYPRKGIVYEQYF
>.|TRBV7-9|.|14
CASTQAGGQETQYF
>few|TRBV12-3/TRBV12-4|TRBJ2-2|12
CASRKDPGELFF
>.|TRBV6-1|TRBJ2-2|12
CATYRSTGELFF
>few|TRBV19|TRBJ2-1|15
CASSIRGTSINEQFF
>many|TRBV11-2|TRBJ2-5|12
CASSLDLETQYF
>many|TRBV29-1|TRBJ2-7|12
CSVRRDNYEQYF
>many|TRBV20-1|TRBJ2-7|15
CSARDFLGGVGEQYF
>.|TRBV5-6|TRBJ2-4|14
CASSPGTSLHIQYF
>.|TRBV15|TRBJ1-5|17
CATIMLPSRVGNQPQHF
>few|TRBV27|TRBJ2-3|14
CASGGGLADHTQYF
>many|TRBV10-3|TRBJ1-1|14
CAMRTGEINTEAFF
>many|TRBV5-1|TRBJ2-1|15
CASSPPSSSYNEQFF
>many|TRBV6-2/TRBV6-3|TRBJ2-5|15
CASSEVSGIRETQYF
>many|TRBV5-1|TRBJ1-1|13
CASSRAENTEAFF
>many|TRBV7-8|TRBJ2-5|14
CASSLFARGETQYF
>many|TRBV12-3/TRBV12-4|TRBJ1-5|13
CASSINGGQPQHF
>many|TRBV7-2|TRBJ2-5|17
CASSWTSGRARQETQYF
>few|TRBV3-1|TRBJ2-1|15
CASSSRAIAYNEQFF
>many|TRBV7-8|TRBJ2-7|15
CASSPTVGTTYEQYF
>.|TRBV27|TRBJ2-1|12
CASRRTNYEQFF
>many|TRBV30|TRBJ2-5|14
CAWSVPAGRETQYF
>many|TRBV6-1|TRBJ2-5|14
CASSIWGEPETQYF
>many|TRBV28|TRBJ2-7|15
CASSKTSGLQYEQYF
>many|TRBV13|TRBJ1-5|14
CASSPGRNNQPQHF
>many|TRBV20-1|TRBJ1-1|14
CSARGQTVNTEAFF
>many|TRBV7-2|TRBJ1-4|16
CASSLVAVSTNEKLFF
>once|TRBV5-4|TRBJ1-2|17
CASSLESFNRRHYGYTF
>many|TRBV6-2/TRBV6-3|TRBJ2-1|13
CASRGERFNEQFF
>many|TRBV6-1|TRBJ1-5|14
CASSRTGGGQPQHF
>many|TRBV12-3/TRBV12-4|TRBJ2-7|16
CASSFGRRDRGYEQYF
>few|TRBV29-1|TRBJ1-2|11
CSVGQGMNYTF
>many|TRBV11-2|TRBJ2-5|15
CASSLEADAQETQYF
>.|TRBV2|TRBJ2-7|14
CASSWDRSSYEQYF
>.|TRBV20-1|TRBJ2-3|16
CSARSSGRAGTDTQYF
>many|TRBV10-1|TRBJ2-1|15
CASRDSGIERDEQFF
>.|TRBV27|TRBJ1-5|16
CASSLSPSGGVQPQHF
>many|TRBV12-3/TRBV12-4|TRBJ2-7|14
CASSSDTSSYEQYF
>few|TRBV12-3/TRBV12-4|TRBJ1-5|13
CASSFRANQPQHF
>few|TRBV15|TRBJ2-5|17
CATSSSGQGVYQETQYF
>many|TRBV27|TRBJ2-7|11
CASNSRYEQYF
>many|TRBV11-2|TRBJ1-6|16
CASSSGPGRGNSPLHF
>few|TRBV5-1|TRBJ1-1|11
CASSLGDEAFF
>.|TRBV20-1|TRBJ2-1|16
CSAITSGVSSYNEQFF
>many|TRBV25-1|TRBJ2-2|13
CASSEFGGGELFF
>many|TRBV6-2/TRBV6-3|TRBJ2-5|15
CASSSPAGGRVTQYF
>many|TRBV7-3|TRBJ1-1|13
CASRGAGNTEAFF
>.|TRBV20-1|TRBJ2-7|13
CSANRGRAYEQYF
>few|TRBV5-1|TRBJ1-5|13
CASREGYNQPQHF
>many|TRBV6-4|TRBJ2-1|15
CASRREATSYNEQFF
>.|TRBV10-3|TRBJ1-1|14
CAISESRLGVEAFF
>few|TRBV2|TRBJ2-4|16
CASDLTGTLAKNIQYF
>many|TRBV7-9|TRBJ1-4|15
CASSSMMAPGEKLFF
>.|TRBV12-3/TRBV12-4|TRBJ2-2|17
CASSLTGTGGFYGELFF
>.|TRBV28|TRBJ1-2|15
CASRVEGGAVYGYTF